A selection of T cell receptor beta chains follows, all from one sample in a study of T cell changes during pregnancy in multiple sclerosis. Generated by immunoSEQ multiplex PCR, the TCRdb table keeps only in-frame clones and is missing some. Counted here are approximately 59,000 clones, just over 90% occurring once; the ten biggest clones make up roughly 0.35%. Sequencing was performed on CD4+ T cells from peripheral blood mononuclear cells, taken before pregnancy. These receptors all stem from a female donor with multiple sclerosis, enrolled in a pregnancy study. Each CDR3 is given with its conserved first and last residue. D genes are given only for firm matches. Part of the rows lack a size; the others show once, few, many or a class for expanded clones.

clone size	V gene	D gene	J gene	CDR3 protein	CDR3 DNA
.	TRBV7-9	.	TRBJ2-4	CASQGTDIQYF	TGTGCCAGCCAGGGTACAGACATTCAGTACTTC
.	TRBV9	TRBD2	TRBJ2-5	CASSLGLAGLETQYF	TGTGCCAGCAGCCTAGGACTAGCGGGATTGGAGACCCAGTACTTC
.	TRBV30	.	TRBJ1-5	CAWGLRGSGHQHF	TGTGCCTGGGGCCTCAGGGGTTCGGGTCACCAGCATTTT
.	TRBV9	.	TRBJ2-1	CASSRSLAPNNEQFF	TGTGCCAGCAGCAGGTCCCTAGCGCCTAACAATGAGCAGTTCTTC
.	TRBV10-3	TRBD2	TRBJ2-7	CAISDPGLAGGGEQYF	TGTGCCATCAGTGACCCAGGCCTAGCGGGAGGCGGCGAGCAGTACTTC
.	TRBV4-1	TRBD2	TRBJ2-5	CASSRLAGTQETQYF	TGCGCCAGCAGTCGACTAGCGGGGACTCAAGAGACCCAGTACTTC
once	TRBV4-3	.	TRBJ1-2	CASSQDYPAAGGYTF	TGCGCCAGCAGCCAAGATTATCCCGCGGCGGGGGGCTACACCTTC
.	TRBV11-3	TRBD2	TRBJ2-7	CASSLGTSGRSSSYEQYF	TGTGCCAGCAGCTTGGGTACTAGCGGGAGGTCGAGCTCCTACGAGCAGTACTTC
.	TRBV7-6	TRBD1	TRBJ1-2	CASSTGTGIDGYTF	TGTGCCAGCAGCACCGGGACAGGGATCGATGGCTACACCTTC
.	TRBV2	TRBD1	TRBJ2-7	CARSGTGGNEQYF	TGTGCCAGATCCGGGACAGGGGGAAACGAGCAGTACTTC
.	TRBV6-1	TRBD2	TRBJ2-7	CASSKREGLGEQYF	TGTGCCAGCAGTAAGCGGGAGGGCCTGGGTGAGCAGTACTTC
.	TRBV9	.	TRBJ2-2	CASRPNRANTGELFF	TGTGCCAGCAGGCCCAACAGGGCGAACACCGGGGAGCTGTTTTTT
.	TRBV28	.	TRBJ1-5	CASSLQGSQPQHF	TGTGCCAGCAGTTTACAGGGTAGTCAGCCCCAGCATTTT
.	TRBV27	TRBD1	TRBJ1-5	CASSPTGGYSNQPQHF	TGTGCCAGCAGTCCTACAGGGGGGTATAGCAATCAGCCCCAGCATTTT